Listed below are T cell receptor beta chains from one sample, sequenced in a study of blood T cell repertoires in COVID-19. Assay: immunoSEQ multiplex PCR; the TCRdb copy retains only in-frame clones and omits some. The table lists some 270,000 clones, approximately 83% of them singletons, with about 3.4% in the top ten. Specimen: PBMCs or T cells enriched from blood (not recorded which). All receptors come from a man aged 50-60 years who had recovered from COVID-19. Both conserved end residues are part of each CDR3. D genes are given only for firm matches. Rows give clone size only sometimes, using once, few, many, or a class for an expanded clone.

d_gene | j_gene | abundance | v_gene | CDR3aa | CDR3nt
- | TRBJ1-2 | - | TRBV11-2 | CASSNGPGYGYTF | TGTGCCAGCAGCAACGGCCCGGGCTATGGCTACACCTTC
TRBD1 | TRBJ2-7 | - | TRBV18 | CASSLAGTGKNEQYF | TGTGCCAGCTCACTGGCCGGGACAGGGAAAAACGAGCAGTACTTC
- | TRBJ1-3 | - | TRBV7-8 | CASSLGTTGNTIYF | TGTGCCAGCAGCTTAGGGACAACTGGAAACACCATATATTTT
- | TRBJ2-2 | - | TRBV12-3/TRBV12-4 | CASSTDPTGELFF | TGTGCCAGCAGCACTGATCCTACCGGGGAGCTGTTTTTT
TRBD2 | TRBJ2-3 | many | TRBV6-2/TRBV6-3 | CASSPRLAGHPSW | TGTGCCAGCAGTCCGAGACTAGCGGGCCACCCGTCTTGG
TRBD2 | TRBJ2-3 | - | TRBV11-3 | CASSLGDYSTDTQYF | TGTGCCAGCAGCTTGGGGGACTACAGCACAGATACGCAGTATTTT
- | TRBJ1-3 | - | TRBV9 | CASSVGTSGSSGNTIYF | TGTGCCAGCAGCGTAGGAACGTCAGGAAGCTCTGGAAACACCATATATTTT
- | TRBJ1-5 | - | TRBV6-1 | CASSERTAAGWNQPQHF | TGTGCCAGCAGTGAGAGAACAGCAGCTGGTTGGAATCAGCCCCAGCATTTT
- | TRBJ2-1 | - | TRBV18 | CASSPNRASSYNEQFF | TGTGCCAGCTCACCTAACAGGGCGAGCTCCTACAATGAGCAGTTCTTC
TRBD1 | TRBJ1-6 | - | TRBV5-1 | CASSPGGTENSPLHF | TGCGCCAGCAGCCCTGGGGGGACAGAAAATTCACCCCTCCACTTT
- | TRBJ2-5 | - | TRBV4-2 | CASSQDTTTDVDETQYF | TGTGCCAGCAGCCAAGATACGACTACAGACGTGGACGAGACCCAGTACTTC
- | TRBJ2-5 | - | TRBV5-1 | CASSQGTQTQETQYF | TGCGCCAGCAGCCAGGGGACCCAGACCCAAGAGACCCAGTACTTC
- | TRBJ2-7 | - | TRBV15 | CATSRDPSSYEQYF | TGTGCCACCAGCAGAGATCCTAGCTCCTACGAGCAGTACTTC